The 17 T cell receptor beta chains in this list originate from one sample, sequenced in a study of shared clonotypes between healthy human individuals. Profiled with immunoSEQ multiplex PCR; TCRdb holds only in-frame clones, not every one. This sample yields under 130,000 clones, of which less than 75% are seen a single time; over 20% belongs to the top ten. Sequencing used memory CD8+ T cells sorted from blood. Subset here: CD45RO+ cells pooled with CCR7-negative TemRA cells. The receptors were gathered from a woman in her thirties in good health.

This chain links TRBV11-1 with TRBJ2-1; a possible D gene is TRBD1 (5 bases). Germline V gene lookup returns CDR1 SGHAT and CDR2 FQDESV (reference sequence). The CDR3 loop spans 12 amino acids. Trimming took 4 bases from V and 10 from J, leaving 11 bases between them. DNA for the CDR3: TGTGCCAGCAGCTCCCCCCAGGGCGAGCAGTTCTTC. Translation gives CASSSPQGEQFF.

This clone came up many times. V usage is TRBV5-6 and J usage is TRBJ2-1, with no clear D. The germline gives CDR1 SGHDT, CDR2 YYEEEE. V lost 0 bases and J lost 0, with 4 bases in between. The length of the CDR3 is 14 residues. In nucleotides, the CDR3 is TGTGCCAGCAGCTTGGCGAGCTCCTACAATGAGCAGTTCTTC. This translates into CASSLASSYNEQFF.

The rearrangement links TRBV10-3 to TRBJ2-7; D might be TRBD2 (5 bases). CDR3 length equals 13 residues. The V end was cut by 7 bases, the J end by 2 bases, with 12 bases between. Germline V lookup: CDR1 ENHRY, CDR2 SYGVKD. DNA of the CDR3: TGTGCCATCAAGGCGGGCACTACCTACGAGCAGTACTTC. Translating it yields CAIKAGTTYEQYF.

This chain links TRBV7-2 with TRBJ2-1; D is perhaps TRBD1 or TRBD2 (5 bases each). In germline, CDR1 is SGHTA, CDR2 FQGNSA. The CDR3 extends over 15 amino acids. V was clipped by 7 bases and J by 3 bases, with 16 bases between them. The CDR3 here is CASNQRGYYYNEQFF. DNA of the CDR3: TGTGCCAGCAACCAACGGGGCTACTACTACAATGAGCAGTTCTTC.

V is TRBV27 and J is TRBJ1-2, with 8 bases fitting TRBD1. CDR3 size: 14 residues. V gave up 5 bases and J gave up 7 bases; unmatched junction bases: 9. Per germline, CDR1 MNHEY and CDR2 SMNVEV (reference sequence). CDR3 DNA: TGTGCCAGCAGTCTAGGACAGGGCTTGACTGGCTACACCTTC. This codes for CASSLGQGLTGYTF.

This clone occurred many times. This chain links TRBV14 with TRBJ1-5; D is uncertain. Trimming cost V 4 bases and J 4 bases, with 8 bases left between them. CDR3 length: 13 residues. The germline V gene encodes CDR1 SGHDN and CDR2 FVKESK. CDR3 bases: TGTGCCAGCAGCCTGACGAGGAATCAGCCCCAGCATTTT. Its translation: CASSLTRNQPQHF.

The chain joins TRBV29-1 to TRBJ2-3, with a weak D call TRBD2 (5 bases). Trimming removed 6 bases at V and 0 bases at J, with 13 bases between. Germline loops: CDR1 SQVTM, CDR2 ANQGSEA. The CDR3 totals 14 residues. The CDR3 region is CSVETRASTDTQYF. The DNA of the CDR3 is TGCAGCGTCGAGACGAGGGCTAGCACAGATACGCAGTATTTT.

The chain recombines TRBV6-4 with TRBJ1-1; TRBD1 is a possible D gene (5 bases). The CDR3 has 13 amino acids. CDR1 and CDR2 (germline): MRHNA, SNTAGT. Trimming took off 5 bases at V and 7 bases at J, with 14 bases between the two ends. The CDR3 DNA sequence: TGTGCCAGCAGTCCCGGGACGGAGTTTGAAGCTTTCTTT. Encoded protein: CASSPGTEFEAFF.

This chain joins TRBV10-3 and TRBJ2-7; D perhaps matches TRBD2 (6 bases). V was trimmed by 9 bases and J by 3 bases, leaving 15 bases between them. This CDR3 spans 13 amino acids. Germline values: CDR1 ENHRY, CDR2 SYGVKD. As DNA, the CDR3 is TGTGCCATAGGAGTAGGAGGGATCTACGAGCAGTACTTC. It encodes CAIGVGGIYEQYF.

This clone was seen only once. The V and J genes are TRBV25-1 and TRBJ2-7, with 9 bases identical to TRBD1. The J segment lost 2 bases and the V segment lost 2 bases, leaving 1 base of the junction unmatched. Germline values: CDR1 MGHDK, CDR2 SYGVNS. There are 14 residues in the CDR3. Here the CDR3 reads CASSEGDRAYEQYF. The CDR3 DNA follows: TGTGCCAGCAGTGAAGGGGACAGGGCCTACGAGCAGTACTTC.

V usage is TRBV30 and J usage is TRBJ1-2; no clear D. V shed 8 bases and J shed 1 base, with 14 bases lying between them. Germline lookup yields CDR1 GTSNPN and CDR2 SVGIG (reference sequence). The CDR3 is made up of 13 amino acids. The CDR3 region has the DNA TGTGCCGGAACAGTCCCACTTAACTATGGCTACACCTTC. Translating gives CAGTVPLNYGYTF.

This clone has a count of ten or more. This chain joins TRBV5-4 and TRBJ2-2; 7 bases fit TRBD2. The length of the CDR3 is 17 residues. Per germline, CDR1 SGHNT and CDR2 YYREEE (reference sequence). J was trimmed by 0 bases and V by 4 bases; bases with no gene match: 9. CDR3 DNA: TGTGCCAGCAGCCCCTCGCGGGCGGGGGCGAACACCGGGGAGCTGTTTTTT. This encodes CASSPSRAGANTGELFF.

In the case of this clone: No DNA is shown, since the ends of the CDR3 on it are uncertain; the CDR3 is the one TCRdb lists. The chain uses TRBV28 and TRBJ1-2. Germline V gene lookup returns CDR1 MDHEN and CDR2 SYDVKM. Termini included, the CDR3 measures 15 amino acids. The CDR3 is CASSLLRASNYGYTF.

To note about this clone: Different DNA sequences within this sample yield the same CDR3. This chain uses TRBV19 with TRBJ2-4; 8 bases are shared with TRBD2. The germline V gene has CDR1 LNHDA and CDR2 SQIVND (reference sequence). The CDR3 length is 14 residues. The trim removed 3 bases at V and 5 bases at J, leaving 3 bases unmatched. The CDR3: CASSIPGGENIQYF. In DNA form, the CDR3 reads TGTGCCAGTAGTATCCCGGGAGGGGAAAACATTCAGTACTTC.

This chain links TRBV11-2 with TRBJ1-1, with 7 nucleotides matching TRBD1. The CDR3 totals 13 residues. Looked up from germline, CDR1 is SGHAT and CDR2 is FQNNGV. Losses at the gene ends were 5 bases for V and 1 base for J; bases not matched to a gene: 1. This chain's CDR3 is CASSPGGNTEAFF. Written as DNA, the CDR3 is TGTGCCAGCAGCCCAGGGGGGAACACTGAAGCTTTCTTT.

CDR3 region: CASSYVGGSDINQPQHF. CDR3 coding DNA: TGTGCCAGCAGCTACGTAGGGGGCTCGGATATCAATCAGCCCCAGCATTTT. The chain carries TRBV5-8 and TRBJ1-5; TRBD1 matches at 7 bases. The CDR3 runs to 17 residues. In germline, CDR1 is SGHTS, CDR2 YDEGEE. The J segment lost 3 bases and the V segment lost 3 bases, leaving 12 bases of the junction unmatched.

DNA for the CDR3: TGTGCCAGCAGCTTTGGGGGCTCATACGAGCAGTACTTC. Translating it yields CASSFGGSYEQYF. The gene calls are TRBV11-1 and TRBJ2-7; tentatively, D is TRBD1 (6 bases). Germline CDR1 reads SGHAT; CDR2 reads FQDESV (reference sequence). The CDR3 totals 13 residues. V was pared by 3 bases and J by 4 bases, with 10 bases between.